The clone carrying this TCR beta chain was seen a few times. The antigen is undetermined. There were only healthy Caucasians among the donors. MiXCR, run by TCRdb on the 5' RACE reads, gives a single entry per CDR3 protein. Found here are a few hundred thousand distinct CDR3 sequences, 9.6% of them singletons; the top ten hold roughly 3%. The V and J ends lost 1 base and 6 bases respectively, with 15 bases between them. This CDR3 is 14 amino acids long. Germline CDR1 is SQVTM and CDR2 is ANQGSEA. This sample is part of a study of identical twins. Notes on the study in general: A cross-sectional statistical analysis, not follow-up of the same donors, supported the conclusions.

These data were also filed under a second study, of yellow fever vaccine responses in identical twins.

Sequences were obtained from PBMCs. The sequence came from a woman aged 18-29 years in good health. The chain combines TRBV29-1 with TRBJ1-2; a possible D gene is TRBD1 (6 bases). CDR3 in DNA: TGCAGCGTTGAAGCCCCGACAGGAATCAATGGCTACACCTTC. Translating gives CSVEAPTGINGYTF.